What follows are 26 T cell receptor beta chains derived from one specimen sequenced in a study of shared clonotypes between healthy human individuals. Method: immunoSEQ multiplex PCR; TCRdb's copy keeps in-frame clones and lacks some. The data contain roughly 700,000 clones, approximately 79% of them seen just once; the ten biggest clones take up approximately 1.6%. Sequences were obtained from memory CD4+ T cells sorted from blood. Subset meaning: CD45RA-negative fraction. Source of these receptors: a woman aged 30 to 39 in good health.

The chain has TRBV5-5 and TRBJ2-7; no definite D call. CDR1 and CDR2 (germline): SGHKS, YYEKEE (reference sequence). V was pared by 1 base and J by 3 bases, with 14 bases between. This CDR3 spans 15 amino acids. This chain's CDR3 is CASSLLVGFNYEQYF. The CDR3 nucleotides read TGTGCCAGCAGCTTGTTGGTGGGCTTCAACTACGAGCAGTACTTC. Drawing the rest from reference TRBV5-5 and TRBJ2-7, the complete variable domain is DAGVTQSPTHLIKTRGQQVTLRCSPISGHKSVSWYQQVLGQGPQFIFQYYEKEERGRGNFPDRFSARQFPNYSSELNVNALLLGDSALYLCASSLLVGFNYEQYFGPGTRLTVT.

About this clone: A read error may be the cause here, since a much bigger clone is one base away. Other DNA sequences in this sample translate to the same CDR3. The chain recombines TRBV28 with TRBJ1-2; 9 positions agree with TRBD1. There are 13 residues in the CDR3. Trimming at V came to 9 bases and at J to 4 bases, leaving 6 bases not matched to a gene. Germline V gives CDR1 MDHEN, CDR2 SYDVKM. CDR3 sequence (DNA): TGTGCCAGTAAACCGGGACAGGGCTATGGCTACACCTTC. Translating gives CASKPGQGYGYTF.

The rearrangement joins TRBV5-4 to TRBJ2-7; 11 positions agree with TRBD1. V gave up 4 bases and J gave up 12 bases; unmatched junction bases: 12. CDR3 size: 14 residues. Germline V gene data show CDR1 as SGHNT and CDR2 as YYREEE (reference sequence). The CDR3 bases are TGTGCCAGCAGCACTCCGGGACAGGGGGTGCCGCGGTACTTC. Amino acids: CASSTPGQGVPRYF.

The CDR3 spells CASVGQPNTEAFF. CDR3 coding DNA: TGTGCCAGCGTGGGACAGCCGAACACTGAAGCTTTCTTT. The chain combines TRBV2 with TRBJ1-1, with TRBD1 matching 7 bases. V was pared by 8 bases and J by 1 base, with 4 bases of the junction left unmatched. The CDR3 consists of 13 residues. Germline assignment: CDR1 SNHLY and CDR2 FYNNEI.

Only one count was recorded for this clone. This sequence joins TRBV18 and TRBJ2-7; D unresolved. The V gene lost 2 bases and the J gene lost 5 bases, with 16 bases spanning the gap. The CDR3 is made up of 15 amino acids. From germline, CDR1 is KGHSH and CDR2 LQKENI. This CDR3 reads CASSPGAGEVNEQYF. The CDR3 nucleotides read TGTGCCAGCTCACCAGGTGCTGGAGAAGTCAACGAGCAGTACTTC.

This clone was counted only a few times. CDR3 protein: CATSSRDRVNTEAFF. CDR3 DNA: TGTGCCACCAGCAGCCGGGACAGAGTGAACACTGAAGCTTTCTTT. The chain recombines TRBV15 with TRBJ1-1; 7 positions match TRBD1. V lost 3 bases and J lost 0; bases outside the gene matches: 4. CDR1 is LNHNV and CDR2 is YYDKDF in the germline V gene (reference sequence). This CDR3 has 15 amino acids.

The CDR3 protein is CASSPRTGGDEQFF. The CDR3 region has the DNA TGTGCCAGCAGCCCCCGGACAGGGGGGGATGAGCAGTTCTTC. The V and J genes are TRBV7-8 and TRBJ2-1, with 10 positions matching TRBD1. V gave up 5 bases and J gave up 8 bases; unmatched junction bases: 6. The CDR3 has 14 residues. Germline CDR1 is SGHVS and CDR2 is FQNEAQ.

This chain links TRBV28 with TRBJ2-7; TRBD2 matches 9 bases. Per the germline V gene, CDR1 is MDHEN and CDR2 is SYDVKM. This CDR3 is built from 15 residues. V lost 2 bases, J lost 5 bases, and 7 bases stayed unmatched. This chain's CDR3 is CASSLQLAGLHEQYF. CDR3 bases: TGTGCCAGCAGTTTACAACTAGCGGGTCTCCACGAGCAGTACTTC.

This clone came up once. The CDR3 coding sequence is TGCGCCAGCAGCCTGGCAGGACGAGTAGACAATGAGCAGTTCTTC. This encodes CASSLAGRVDNEQFF. The rearrangement uses TRBV5-1 and TRBJ2-1, with D unresolved. Germline V gene data show CDR1 as SGHRS and CDR2 as YFSETQ. V was cut by 4 bases and J by 5 bases, with 16 bases left in between. This CDR3 region has 15 residues.

J is TRBJ1-2 and V is TRBV28, with TRBD1 matching 10 bases. This CDR3 comprises 17 residues. J was trimmed by 3 bases and V by 1 base; bases with no gene match: 8. CDR1 MDHEN and CDR2 SYDVKM come from the germline V gene. CDR3: CASSLSPGQGTDYGYTF. DNA for the CDR3: TGTGCCAGCAGTTTATCCCCGGGACAGGGGACCGACTATGGCTACACCTTC.

The chain joins TRBV6-5 to TRBJ2-2, with 11 positions matching TRBD2. The V segment lost 6 bases and the J segment 3 bases; nucleotides outside the gene matches: 3. Germline lookup yields CDR1 MNHEY and CDR2 SVGAGI. The CDR3 has 15 amino acids. For the CDR3, the DNA is TGTGCCAGCAGGAGGGGACTAGCGGACACCGGGGAGCTGTTTTTT. Protein: CASRRGLADTGELFF.

This clone appeared once. This chain links TRBV7-9 with TRBJ1-1; unclear D gene. The ends were cut back, 1 base at V and 1 base at J, with 7 bases in the middle. Per the germline V gene, CDR1 is SEHNR and CDR2 is FQNEAQ (reference sequence). The CDR3 loop spans 14 amino acids. In DNA form, the CDR3 reads TGTGCCAGCAGCTTAGGATGGGAGAACACTGAAGCTTTCTTT. It translates to CASSLGWENTEAFF.

This clone was picked up many times. Within the sample, other DNA sequences also encode this same CDR3. The chain carries TRBV5-1 and TRBJ2-2, with D tentatively TRBD2 (5 bases). This CDR3 has 15 residues. Trimming removed 0 bases at V and 2 bases at J, with 8 bases between. Per germline, CDR1 SGHRS and CDR2 YFSETQ. The DNA for the CDR3 is TGCGCCAGCAGCTTGGGAGCGGATAACACCGGGGAGCTGTTTTTT. It is translated as CASSLGADNTGELFF.

The chain has TRBV28 and TRBJ2-4, with D tentatively TRBD1 (6 bases). This CDR3 has 15 amino acids. Trimming took 8 bases from V and 9 from J, leaving 23 bases between them. Germline assignment: CDR1 MDHEN and CDR2 SYDVKM. DNA of the CDR3: TGTGCCAGCCGTGATGGGGGCGCGGTGGGTCTCATTCAGTACTTC. As protein: CASRDGGAVGLIQYF.

The chain joins TRBV19 to TRBJ1-1, with D possibly matching TRBD1 (6 bases). This CDR3 has 15 amino acids. V lost 5 bases to trimming and J lost 1 base, with 14 bases between them. The germline gives CDR1 LNHDA, CDR2 SQIVND (reference sequence). The CDR3 is CASSVTGWGNTEAFF. The CDR3 region has the DNA TGTGCCAGTAGTGTGACAGGTTGGGGGAACACTGAAGCTTTCTTT.

This sequence joins TRBV2 and TRBJ2-7; TRBD2 matches 8 bases. The CDR3 covers 16 residues. Germline values: CDR1 SNHLY, CDR2 FYNNEI. V lost 5 bases, J lost 2 bases, and 11 bases stayed unmatched. The DNA for the CDR3 is TGTGCCAGCAGTCCCCTTGTTGCGGGAGGAGCCTACGAGCAGTACTTC. It specifies CASSPLVAGGAYEQYF. Variable domain in full (rest from reference TRBV2 and TRBJ2-7): EPEVTQTPSHQVTQMGQEVILRCVPISNHLYFYWYRQILGQKVEFLVSFYNNEISEKSEIFDDQFSVERPDGSNFTLKIRSTKLEDSAMYFCASSPLVAGGAYEQYFGPGTRLTVT.

Only a few counts were recorded for this clone. V gene TRBV5-1 combines with J gene TRBJ1-1, with D possibly matching TRBD1 (6 bases). The CDR3 runs to 12 residues. Germline CDR1 is SGHRS and CDR2 is YFSETQ. V dropped 5 bases and J dropped 7 bases, with 12 bases sitting between them. The CDR3 is CASRYREGEAFF. The CDR3 nucleotides read TGCGCCAGCAGATACAGGGAAGGTGAAGCTTTCTTT.

This clone is a singleton in its sample. The V gene is TRBV5-1, the J gene TRBJ1-4, with 7 bases that match TRBD1. V shed 4 bases, J shed 8 bases, and the junction held 8 bases outside the gene matches. This CDR3 contains 14 residues. Germline CDR1 SGHRS, CDR2 YFSETQ. CDR3 sequence: CASSTGQAAEKLFF. The DNA of the CDR3 is TGCGCCAGCAGCACCGGACAGGCGGCGGAAAAACTGTTTTTT. The full variable domain, completed using reference TRBV5-1 and TRBJ1-4, is KAGVTQTPRYLIKTRGQQVTLSCSPISGHRSVSWYQQTPGQGLQFLFEYFSETQRNKGNFPGRFSGRQFSNSRSEMNVSTLELGDSALYLCASSTGQAAEKLFFGSGTQLSVL.

This chain joins TRBV19 and TRBJ1-2; TRBD1 matches at 8 bases. The CDR3 extends over 14 amino acids. V lost 3 bases to trimming and J lost 6 bases; unmatched junction nucleotides: 6. Looked up from germline, CDR1 is LNHDA and CDR2 is SQIVND (reference sequence). The DNA of the CDR3 is TGTGCCAGTAGTATTTTTTCCAGGGGGCATGGCTACACCTTC. Protein: CASSIFSRGHGYTF.

The chain joins TRBV28 to TRBJ2-1; 7 bases agree with TRBD2. Germline lookup yields CDR1 MDHEN and CDR2 SYDVKM. Germline trimming cut 4 bases from V and 5 bases from J; bases unmatched to any gene: 8. The CDR3 is made up of 15 amino acids. The CDR3 here is CASSSRGGLNNEQFF. CDR3 coding DNA: TGTGCCAGCAGTTCAAGGGGAGGGTTAAACAATGAGCAGTTCTTC. Drawing the rest from reference TRBV28 and TRBJ2-1, the complete variable domain is DVKVTQSSRYLVKRTGEKVFLECVQDMDHENMFWYRQDPGLGLRLIYFSYDVKMKEKGDIPEGYSVSREKKERFSLILESASTNQTSMYLCASSSRGGLNNEQFFGPGTRLTVL.

A single count supports this clone. The chain is built from TRBV28 and TRBJ2-5, with D possibly TRBD1 on 6 matching bases. Germline lookup yields CDR1 MDHEN and CDR2 SYDVKM. CDR3 length: 13 residues. Trimming took off 9 bases at V and 5 bases at J, with 16 bases between the two ends. This CDR3 is CASYHRVAETQYF. The CDR3, as DNA: TGTGCCAGTTATCACAGGGTTGCGGAGACCCAGTACTTC.

The rearrangement links TRBV7-2 to TRBJ2-7; D perhaps matches TRBD2 (6 bases). This CDR3 contains 16 residues. Trimming removed 1 base at V and 4 bases at J, with 17 bases between. Germline assignment: CDR1 SGHTA and CDR2 FQGNSA. CDR3 residues: CASSLVAETSSYEQYF. In DNA, the CDR3 is TGTGCCAGCAGCTTAGTAGCAGAGACTAGTTCTTACGAGCAGTACTTC.

The J gene is TRBJ2-2, the V gene TRBV2; 7 bases agree with TRBD2. Germline V lookup: CDR1 SNHLY, CDR2 FYNNEI. V was clipped by 6 bases and J by 0 bases; unmatched bases: 13. The CDR3 is 18 amino acids. Here the CDR3 DNA reads TGTGCCAGCAGGGGGGGACCCGGGGGAGGGACGAACACCGGGGAGCTGTTTTTT. This codes for CASRGGPGGGTNTGELFF.

The chain is built from TRBV4-1 and TRBJ2-6, with D perhaps matching TRBD1 or TRBD2 (5 bases each). CDR1 and CDR2 from the germline V gene are MGHRA and YSYEKL. V was cut by 5 bases and J by 0 bases, with 14 bases left in between. The CDR3 totals 17 residues. The CDR3 reads CASSKGRRVSGANVLTF. CDR3 sequence (DNA): TGCGCCAGCAGCAAGGGACGGAGAGTCTCTGGGGCCAACGTCCTGACTTTC.

V gene TRBV6-6 combines with J gene TRBJ2-2; 7 nucleotides agree with TRBD1. Germline assignment: CDR1 MNHNY and CDR2 SVGAGI (reference sequence). The CDR3 has 14 amino acids. V was pared by 6 bases and J by 6 bases, with 7 bases of the junction left unmatched. For the CDR3, the DNA is TGTGCCAGCAGAACCGTACAGGGGTCCGGGGAGCTGTTTTTT. This encodes CASRTVQGSGELFF.

This clone occurred many times. The chain recombines TRBV28 with TRBJ1-2; no reliable D call. The CDR3 is 12 residues long. Per germline, CDR1 MDHEN and CDR2 SYDVKM. The V and J ends lost 7 bases and 3 bases respectively, with 9 bases between them. The chain's CDR3 is CASKSQDYGYTF. The CDR3 DNA reads TGTGCCAGCAAAAGTCAGGACTATGGCTACACCTTC.